Below, 14 T cell receptor beta chains from the same sample are listed, as sequenced in a study of cytomegalovirus exposure and HLA in healthy donors. Researchers ran the PCR with 60 Vbeta and 13 Jbeta primers. The method was immunoSEQ multiplex PCR; TCRdb's version includes in-frame clones alone and lacks a portion of them. The sample lists 100,000 to 150,000 clones; 65% to 80% were seen once. Material for sequencing was PBMCs. The receptors were gathered from a man aged 18 to 29 in good health and CMV-seropositive.

The genes are TRBV7-2 and TRBJ2-1; D is perhaps TRBD2 (6 bases). There are 12 residues in the CDR3. Germline CDR1 reads SGHTA; CDR2 reads FQGNSA. V was cut by 2 bases and J by 7 bases, with 6 bases left in between. The CDR3 bases are TGTGCCAGCAGCTTACTAGCGAATGAGCAGTTCTTC. As protein: CASSLLANEQFF. Drawing the rest from reference TRBV7-2 and TRBJ2-1, the complete variable domain is GAGVSQSPSNKVTEKGKDVELRCDPISGHTALYWYRQSLGQGLEFLIYFQGNSAPDKSGLPSDRFSAERTGGSVSTLTIQRTQQEDSAVYLCASSLLANEQFFGPGTRLTVL.

V and J are TRBV11-2 and TRBJ1-1, with 9 nucleotides matching TRBD1. V was pared by 3 bases and J by 5 bases, with 4 bases of the junction left unmatched. Germline assignment: CDR1 SGHAT and CDR2 FQNNGV. This CDR3 comprises 14 residues. In DNA form, the CDR3 reads TGTGCCAGCAGCTTTACAGGGGGCATTACTGAAGCTTTCTTT. It translates to CASSFTGGITEAFF.

The chain links TRBV4-2 to TRBJ2-7; 13 positions agree with TRBD2. Germline CDR1 reads LGHNA; CDR2 reads YNFKEQ. This CDR3 is built from 16 residues. V dropped 1 base and J dropped 2; count of bases not matched to a gene: 2. CDR3: CASSQVLAGGPYEQYF. In DNA, the CDR3 is TGTGCCAGCAGCCAAGTACTAGCGGGAGGGCCCTACGAGCAGTACTTC.

The chain links TRBV4-2 to TRBJ2-1; 9 bases align to TRBD2. Germline V CDR1 and CDR2: LGHNA, YNFKEQ. Trimming cost V 0 bases and J 4 bases; bases outside gene matches: 4. This CDR3 contains 16 residues. CDR3 loop: CASSQDLSGSYNEQFF. CDR3 DNA sequence: TGTGCCAGCAGCCAAGATCTTAGCGGGAGTTACAATGAGCAGTTCTTC.

CDR3 sequence: CASSSREPSYNEQFF. As DNA, the CDR3 is TGTGCCAGCAGTTCGCGGGAGCCCTCCTACAATGAGCAGTTCTTC. The chain links TRBV6-6 to TRBJ2-1; 7 nucleotides line up with TRBD2. CDR1 is MNHNY, CDR2 SVGAGI, per germline (reference sequence). The CDR3 has 15 residues. J was trimmed by 0 bases and V by 4 bases; bases with no gene match: 3.

The chain combines TRBV29-1 with TRBJ2-2; 11 bases match TRBD1. CDR1 SQVTM and CDR2 ANQGSEA come from the germline V gene. This CDR3 has 13 amino acids. The V gene end was trimmed by 6 bases and the J gene end by 5 bases; junction bases not matched to a gene: 2. In DNA form, the CDR3 reads TGCAGCGTAGGACAGGGGGCGACCGGGGAGCTGTTTTTT. Translating gives CSVGQGATGELFF.

The table lists this clone with a count of one. The chain employs TRBV4-1 and TRBJ1-3, with no clear D. V lost 4 bases and J 1 base, leaving 11 bases between the germline ends. This CDR3 has 15 residues. Germline loops: CDR1 MGHRA, CDR2 YSYEKL. The CDR3 coding sequence is TGCGCCAGCAGCCGTACCAGGTTGTCTGGAAACACCATATATTTT. It encodes CASSRTRLSGNTIYF.

The V gene is TRBV19, the J gene TRBJ2-7, with D possibly being TRBD1 (5 bases). Trimming pared 7 bases from V and 0 bases from J, leaving 7 bases between. The CDR3 is 12 amino acids. In germline, CDR1 is LNHDA, CDR2 SQIVND (reference sequence). CDR3 in amino acids: CASKTGSYEQYF. As DNA, the CDR3 is TGTGCCAGTAAAACAGGCTCCTACGAGCAGTACTTC.

The chain carries TRBV28 and TRBJ1-4, with D possibly being TRBD1 (5 bases). The CDR3 loop spans 14 amino acids. V lost 5 bases to trimming and J lost 8 bases, with 15 bases between them. Germline values: CDR1 MDHEN, CDR2 SYDVKM. The CDR3 DNA reads TGTGCCAGCAGTAGACAGCCAGTTCGGGAAAAACTGTTTTTT. It is translated as CASSRQPVREKLFF.

The J gene is TRBJ2-3, the V gene TRBV28; D possibly corresponds to TRBD2 (6 bases). From germline, CDR1 is MDHEN and CDR2 SYDVKM. The germline V and J ends were trimmed by 8 bases and 6 bases, with 27 bases remaining between them. This CDR3 is built from 17 residues. CDR3 coding DNA: TGTGCCAGCGCCAGCCCGCGGGACGAACTGATTAGTGATACGCAGTATTTT. Amino acids: CASASPRDELISDTQYF.

CDR3 coding DNA: TGTGCCAGTACCCCGGGACAGTGGAATGAAAAACTGTTTTTT. Protein product: CASTPGQWNEKLFF. The V call is TRBV19, the J call TRBJ1-4; 7 bases map to TRBD1. This CDR3 has 14 amino acids. Losses at the gene ends were 7 bases for V and 5 bases for J; bases not matched to a gene: 7. Germline-derived CDR1 and CDR2 are LNHDA and SQIVND (reference sequence).

The chain combines TRBV5-1 with TRBJ2-7; 7 nucleotides align to TRBD2. Germline-derived CDR1 and CDR2 are SGHRS and YFSETQ. V was pared by 0 bases and J by 6 bases, with 12 bases of the junction left unmatched. The CDR3 has 16 amino acids. The CDR3, as DNA: TGCGCCAGCAGCTTGGCCCCCGGGGGAGGGATAAGCGAGCAGTACTTC. It is translated as CASSLAPGGGISEQYF.

The genes are TRBV7-9 and TRBJ2-3, with TRBD2 matching 8 bases. This CDR3 has 17 residues. Germline-derived CDR1 and CDR2 are SEHNR and FQNEAQ (reference sequence). Losses at the gene ends were 5 bases for V and 4 bases for J; bases not matched to a gene: 14. CDR3 sequence reads: CASSLIPGLVNSDTQYF. The CDR3 nucleotides read TGTGCCAGCAGCCTTATACCGGGACTAGTTAACTCAGATACGCAGTATTTT.

The J gene is TRBJ1-1, the V gene TRBV9, with unresolved D. The germline V and J ends were trimmed by 4 bases and 0 bases, with 13 bases remaining between them. The length of the CDR3 is 15 residues. Per the germline V gene, CDR1 is SGDLS and CDR2 is YYNGEE. CDR3 amino acids: CASSPYSPLNTEAFF. In DNA, the CDR3 is TGTGCCAGCAGCCCCTATTCTCCCCTGAACACTGAAGCTTTCTTT.